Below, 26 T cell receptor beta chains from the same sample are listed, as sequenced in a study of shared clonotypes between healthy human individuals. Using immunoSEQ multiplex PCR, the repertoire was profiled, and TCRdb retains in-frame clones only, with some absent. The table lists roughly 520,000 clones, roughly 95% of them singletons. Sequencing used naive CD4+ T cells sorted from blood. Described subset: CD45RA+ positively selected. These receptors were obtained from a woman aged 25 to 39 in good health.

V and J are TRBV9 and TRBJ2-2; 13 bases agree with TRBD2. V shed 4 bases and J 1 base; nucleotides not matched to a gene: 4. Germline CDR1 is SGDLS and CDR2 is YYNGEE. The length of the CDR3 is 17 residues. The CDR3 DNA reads TGTGCCAGCAGCACCGGGACTAGCGGGGTGAACACCGGGGAGCTGTTTTTT. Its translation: CASSTGTSGVNTGELFF.

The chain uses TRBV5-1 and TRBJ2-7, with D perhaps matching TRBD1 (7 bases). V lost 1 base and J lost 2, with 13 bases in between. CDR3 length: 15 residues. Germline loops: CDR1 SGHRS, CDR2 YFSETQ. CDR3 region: CASSLNPGGTYEQYF. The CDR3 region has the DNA TGCGCCAGCAGCTTGAATCCAGGGGGGACCTACGAGCAGTACTTC.

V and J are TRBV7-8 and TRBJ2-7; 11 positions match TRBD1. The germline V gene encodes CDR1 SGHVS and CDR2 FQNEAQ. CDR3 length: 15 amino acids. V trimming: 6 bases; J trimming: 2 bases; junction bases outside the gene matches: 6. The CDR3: CASRRSGQGAYEQYF. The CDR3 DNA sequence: TGTGCCAGCAGGCGCTCGGGACAGGGGGCCTACGAGCAGTACTTC.

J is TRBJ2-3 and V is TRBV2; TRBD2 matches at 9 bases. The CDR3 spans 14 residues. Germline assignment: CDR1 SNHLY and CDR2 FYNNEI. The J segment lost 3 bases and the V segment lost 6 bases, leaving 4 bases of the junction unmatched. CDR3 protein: CASRAGGGTDTQYF. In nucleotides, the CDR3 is TGTGCCAGCAGAGCGGGAGGCGGGACAGATACGCAGTATTTT.

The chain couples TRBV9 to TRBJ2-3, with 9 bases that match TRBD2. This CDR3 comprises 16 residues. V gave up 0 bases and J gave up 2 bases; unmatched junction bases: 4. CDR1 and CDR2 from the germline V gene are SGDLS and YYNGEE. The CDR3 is CASSVAAGGPTDTQYF. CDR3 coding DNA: TGTGCCAGCAGCGTAGCTGCGGGAGGGCCCACAGATACGCAGTATTTT. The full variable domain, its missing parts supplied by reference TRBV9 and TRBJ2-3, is DSGVTQTPKHLITATGQRVTLRCSPRSGDLSVYWYQQSLDQGLQFLIQYYNGEERAKGNILERFSAQQFPDLHSELNLSSLELGDSALYFCASSVAAGGPTDTQYFGPGTRLTVL.

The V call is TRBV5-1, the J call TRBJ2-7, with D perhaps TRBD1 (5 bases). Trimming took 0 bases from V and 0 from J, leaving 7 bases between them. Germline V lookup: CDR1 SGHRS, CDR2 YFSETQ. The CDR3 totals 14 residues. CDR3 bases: TGCGCCAGCAGCTTGGTACAGGACTCCTACGAGCAGTACTTC. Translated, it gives CASSLVQDSYEQYF.

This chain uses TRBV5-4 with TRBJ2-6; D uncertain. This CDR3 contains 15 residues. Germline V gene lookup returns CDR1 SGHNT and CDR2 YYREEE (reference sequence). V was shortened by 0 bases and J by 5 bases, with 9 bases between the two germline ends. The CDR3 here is CASSLAGIRANVLTF. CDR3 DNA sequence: TGTGCCAGCAGCTTGGCAGGAATTCGGGCCAACGTCCTGACTTTC.

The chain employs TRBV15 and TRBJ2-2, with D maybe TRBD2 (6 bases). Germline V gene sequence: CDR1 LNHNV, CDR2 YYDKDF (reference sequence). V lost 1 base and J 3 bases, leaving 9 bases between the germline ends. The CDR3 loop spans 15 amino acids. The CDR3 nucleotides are TGTGCCACCAGCAGAGGATTAGCGGACACCGGGGAGCTGTTTTTT. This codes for CATSRGLADTGELFF.

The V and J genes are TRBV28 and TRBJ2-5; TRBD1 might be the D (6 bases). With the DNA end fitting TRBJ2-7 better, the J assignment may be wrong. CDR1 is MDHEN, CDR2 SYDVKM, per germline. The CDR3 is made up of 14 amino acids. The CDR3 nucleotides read TGTGCCAGCAGACTGCCGGGACAAGCATACGAGCAGTACTTC. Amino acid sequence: CASRLPGQAYEQYF.

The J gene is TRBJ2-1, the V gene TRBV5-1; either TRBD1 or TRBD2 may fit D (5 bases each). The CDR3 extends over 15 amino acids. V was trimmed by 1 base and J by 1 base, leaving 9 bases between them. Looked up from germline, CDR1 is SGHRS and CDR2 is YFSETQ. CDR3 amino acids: CASSLRDGSYNEQFF. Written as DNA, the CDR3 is TGCGCCAGCAGCTTGAGGGACGGGTCCTACAATGAGCAGTTCTTC.

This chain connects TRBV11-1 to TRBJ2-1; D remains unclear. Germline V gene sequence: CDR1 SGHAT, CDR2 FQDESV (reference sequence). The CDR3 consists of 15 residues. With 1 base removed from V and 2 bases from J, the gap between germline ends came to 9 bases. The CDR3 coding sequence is TGTGCCAGCAGCTTAGATACGGGTCCCTACAATGAGCAGTTCTTC. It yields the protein CASSLDTGPYNEQFF.

CDR3 DNA sequence: TGTGCCAGCAGCCACCAGAACACTGAAGCTTTCTTT. Translated: CASSHQNTEAFF. This chain connects TRBV7-9 to TRBJ1-1; D remains unclear. Germline assignment: CDR1 SEHNR and CDR2 FQNEAQ (reference sequence). Between the trimmed V and J ends, which lost 5 bases and 1 base, there was a span of 5 bases. The length of the CDR3 is 12 residues.

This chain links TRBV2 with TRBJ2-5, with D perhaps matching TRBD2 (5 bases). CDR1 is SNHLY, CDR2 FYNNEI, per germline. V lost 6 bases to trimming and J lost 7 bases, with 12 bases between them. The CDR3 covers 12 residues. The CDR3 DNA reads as TGTGCCAGCAGGGACTCCCGCGGGACCCAGTACTTC. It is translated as CASRDSRGTQYF.

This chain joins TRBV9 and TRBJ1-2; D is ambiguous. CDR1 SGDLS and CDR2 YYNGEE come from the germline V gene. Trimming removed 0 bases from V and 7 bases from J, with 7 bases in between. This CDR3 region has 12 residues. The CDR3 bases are TGTGCCAGCAGCGTAGGGCAGCTTGGCTACACCTTC. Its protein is CASSVGQLGYTF.

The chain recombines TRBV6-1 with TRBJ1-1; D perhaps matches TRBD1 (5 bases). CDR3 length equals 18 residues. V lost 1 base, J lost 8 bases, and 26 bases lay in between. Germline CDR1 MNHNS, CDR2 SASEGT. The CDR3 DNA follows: TGTGCCAGCAGTGAAGGGGGCCCCCTGGGGGGTCTCGCCCCAGAAGCTTTCTTT. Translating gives CASSEGGPLGGLAPEAFF.

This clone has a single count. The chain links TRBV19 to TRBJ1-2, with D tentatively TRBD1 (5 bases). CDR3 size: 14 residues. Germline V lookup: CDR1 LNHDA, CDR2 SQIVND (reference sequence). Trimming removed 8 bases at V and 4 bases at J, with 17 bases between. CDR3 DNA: TGTGCCAGTTCAGACGACAGTAAGACCTATGGCTACACCTTC. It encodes CASSDDSKTYGYTF.

The CDR3: CASSLVAGGSGNTIYF. The CDR3 coding sequence is TGTGCCAGCAGTTTAGTGGCCGGGGGCTCTGGAAACACCATATATTTT. The J gene is TRBJ1-3, the V gene TRBV28; a possible D gene is TRBD1 (5 bases). This CDR3 is 16 amino acids long. Germline V gene lookup returns CDR1 MDHEN and CDR2 SYDVKM. Trimming pared 2 bases from V and 0 bases from J, leaving 11 bases between. Filled out from reference TRBV28 and TRBJ1-3, the complete variable domain reads DVKVTQSSRYLVKRTGEKVFLECVQDMDHENMFWYRQDPGLGLRLIYFSYDVKMKEKGDIPEGYSVSREKKERFSLILESASTNQTSMYLCASSLVAGGSGNTIYFGEGSWLTVV.

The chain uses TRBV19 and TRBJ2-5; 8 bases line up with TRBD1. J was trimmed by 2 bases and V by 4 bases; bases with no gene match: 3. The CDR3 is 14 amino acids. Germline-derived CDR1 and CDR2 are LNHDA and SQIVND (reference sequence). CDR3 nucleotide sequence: TGTGCCAGTAGTAAAAGGGACAGGCAAGAGACCCAGTACTTC. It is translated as CASSKRDRQETQYF.

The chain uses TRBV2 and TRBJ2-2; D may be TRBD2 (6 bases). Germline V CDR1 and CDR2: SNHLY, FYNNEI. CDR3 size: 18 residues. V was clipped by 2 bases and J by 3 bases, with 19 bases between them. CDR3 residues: CASSEYGTPKRDTGELFF. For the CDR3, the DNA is TGTGCCAGCAGTGAATATGGGACTCCCAAACGGGACACCGGGGAGCTGTTTTTT.

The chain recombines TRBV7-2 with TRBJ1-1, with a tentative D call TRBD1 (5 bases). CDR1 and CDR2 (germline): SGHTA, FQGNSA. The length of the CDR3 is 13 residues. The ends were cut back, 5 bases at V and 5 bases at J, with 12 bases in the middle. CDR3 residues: CASSIQEGTEAFF. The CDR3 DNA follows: TGTGCCAGCAGCATCCAGGAGGGGACTGAAGCTTTCTTT. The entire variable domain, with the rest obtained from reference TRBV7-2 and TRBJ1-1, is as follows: GAGVSQSPSNKVTEKGKDVELRCDPISGHTALYWYRQSLGQGLEFLIYFQGNSAPDKSGLPSDRFSAERTGGSVSTLTIQRTQQEDSAVYLCASSIQEGTEAFFGQGTRLTVV.

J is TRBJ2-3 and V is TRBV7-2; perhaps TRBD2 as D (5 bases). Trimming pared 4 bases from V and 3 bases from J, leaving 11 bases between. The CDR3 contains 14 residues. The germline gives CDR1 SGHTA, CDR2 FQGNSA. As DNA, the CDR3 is TGTGCCAGCAGCTCCGTTCAGCGGACAGATACGCAGTATTTT. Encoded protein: CASSSVQRTDTQYF.

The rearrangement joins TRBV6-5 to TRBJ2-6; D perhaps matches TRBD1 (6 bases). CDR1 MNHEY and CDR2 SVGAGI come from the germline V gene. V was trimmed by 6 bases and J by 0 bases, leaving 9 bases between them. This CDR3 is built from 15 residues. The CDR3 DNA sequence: TGTGCCAGCAGGGACAGTTCCTCTGGGGCCAACGTCCTGACTTTC. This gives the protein CASRDSSSGANVLTF.

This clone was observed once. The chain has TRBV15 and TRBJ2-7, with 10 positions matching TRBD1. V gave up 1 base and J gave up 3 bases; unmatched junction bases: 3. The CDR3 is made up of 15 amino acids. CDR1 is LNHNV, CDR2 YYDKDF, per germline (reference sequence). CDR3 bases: TGTGCCACCAGCAGAGGGACAGGGGGGGTCTACGAGCAGTACTTC. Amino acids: CATSRGTGGVYEQYF.

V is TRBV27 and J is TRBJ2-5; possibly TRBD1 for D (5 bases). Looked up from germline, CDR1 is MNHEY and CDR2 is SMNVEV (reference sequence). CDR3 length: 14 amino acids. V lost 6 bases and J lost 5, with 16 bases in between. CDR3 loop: CASSSPQGLETQYF. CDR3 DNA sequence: TGTGCCAGCAGCTCCCCCCAGGGCCTCGAGACCCAGTACTTC.

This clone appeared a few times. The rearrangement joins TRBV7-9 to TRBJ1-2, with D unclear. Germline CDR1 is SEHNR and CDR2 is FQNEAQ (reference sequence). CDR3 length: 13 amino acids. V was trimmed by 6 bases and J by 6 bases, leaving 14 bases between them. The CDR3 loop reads CASSIFVEDGYTF. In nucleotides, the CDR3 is TGTGCCAGCAGTATTTTCGTGGAGGATGGCTACACCTTC.

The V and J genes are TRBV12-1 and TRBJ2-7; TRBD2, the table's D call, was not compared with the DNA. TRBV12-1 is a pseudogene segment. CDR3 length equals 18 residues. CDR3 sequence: CASSFDAGPSGKRHEQYF. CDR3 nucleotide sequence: TGTGCCAGCAGCTTTGATGCCGGGCCGAGCGGCAAGCGGCACGAGCAGTACTTC.